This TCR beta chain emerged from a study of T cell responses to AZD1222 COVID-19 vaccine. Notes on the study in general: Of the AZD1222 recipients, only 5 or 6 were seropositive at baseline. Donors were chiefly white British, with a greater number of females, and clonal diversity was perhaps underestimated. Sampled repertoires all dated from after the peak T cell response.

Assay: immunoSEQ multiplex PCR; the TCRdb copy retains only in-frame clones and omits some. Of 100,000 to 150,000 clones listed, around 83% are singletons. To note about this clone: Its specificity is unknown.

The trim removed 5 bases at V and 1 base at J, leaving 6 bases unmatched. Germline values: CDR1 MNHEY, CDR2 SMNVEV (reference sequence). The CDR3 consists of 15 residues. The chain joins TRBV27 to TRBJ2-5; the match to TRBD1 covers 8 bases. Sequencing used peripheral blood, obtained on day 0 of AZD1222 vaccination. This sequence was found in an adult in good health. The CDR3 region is CASSQNGQGQETQYF. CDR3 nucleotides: TGTGCCAGCAGTCAAAACGGACAGGGCCAAGAGACCCAGTACTTC.